The TCR beta chain under discussion was sequenced for a study of blood T cell repertoires in COVID-19 (dated by TCRdb to 2020 to 2021). In the study overall: Samples covering the acute and convalescent phases of COVID-19 were provided by collaborators in the United States, Italy and Spain. HLA class I and class II types, where available, came from metadata supplied by the sample provider rather than from assay-based typing. The dataset comprised deeply sampled blood TCRbeta repertoires from subjects exposed to, actively infected with, or recovered from COVID-19. The samples were drawn from two sources: the first 160 participants of the ongoing ImmuneRACE study, and approximately 1,300 subjects contributed by 6 global collaborators. The repertoires were released in a freely available public database meant as a resource for research on the immune response to SARS-CoV-2. The material from the prospective study consisted of cDNA or gDNA derived from T cells, B-cell-depleted T cells, or PBMCs. The sample metadata nearly always contained a de-identified subject ID, COVID-19 status, age in years and sex.

In the prospective study, participants were roughly 18 to 89 years old, resided in approximately 25 geographic areas of the United States, and were enrolled through a virtual design. To assign participants to cohorts, the prospective study relied on clinical history that participants themselves reported in a screening survey and a study questionnaire. ImmuneRACE Cohort 3 recovered participants were defined by two consecutive negative NP/OP PCR tests, healthcare professional clearance, or symptom resolution. Mobile phlebotomists in the prospective study collected whole blood, serum and a nasopharyngeal or oropharyngeal swab from every participant. Additional blood draws and questionnaires over an approximately 2-month period could optionally be provided by prospective study participants. Before DNA extraction, blood samples from the prospective study were shipped at room temperature or frozen. Based on the germline V gene, the CDR1 and CDR2 sequences are SGHDT and YYEEEE. V has 4 bases trimmed and J has 0 bases trimmed; junction bases matching no gene number 1. The CDR3, cysteine through phenylalanine, is 13 amino acids long. Only CDR3 DNA remains: 39 bases, in frame from the first base.

The immunoSEQ Assay, a bias-controlled multiplex PCR, was used to amplify TCRbeta CDR3 regions from genomic DNA. The study's processing was this. Within the assay, amplification of reference gene primers was used to estimate how many nucleated cells each sample contained. Sequence reads were collapsed and filtered to measure the absolute abundance of every unique TCRbeta CDR3 rearrangement. For each sample, productive Simpson clonality was calculated as the square root of Simpson's diversity index over productive rearrangements. Imported from immuneACCESS, the table was reduced by TCRdb to in-frame sequences with V and J called. These copies leave out some clones; in studies compared against another copy, an unresolved V gene accounts for under half, and the cause of the remainder is not known. V and J calls and clone size come straight from that table; D and trimming were deduced from the DNA. This sample holds some 420,000 clones; around 89% were observed only once. The ten largest clones add up to 0.95% to 1.3% of the sample.

Remarks on this clone: Its cognate antigen has yet to be identified. No base quality values were provided; no much bigger clone lies one nucleotide off.

What the authors observed across the whole study: Clinical and demographic metadata were provided uncurated, with the amount varying by source and participant.

Here the chain combines TRBV5-6 and TRBJ2-7; 7 bases in between match TRBD1. The TCR was taken from a man aged 25-45 years who had recovered from COVID-19. Material: PBMCs or T cells enriched from blood (not recorded which). The DNA reads as follows: TGTGCCAGCAGCCAGGGGGTCTCCTACGAGCAGTACTTC. This yields the protein CASSQGVSYEQYF. The full variable domain, completed from the reference TRBV5-6 and TRBJ2-7 proteins outside the CDR3, reads DAGVTQSPTHLIKTRGQQVTLRCSPKSGHDTVSWYQQALGQGPQFIFQYYEEEERQRGNFPDRFSGHQFPNYSSELNVNALLLGDSALYLCASSQGVSYEQYFGPGTRLTVT.